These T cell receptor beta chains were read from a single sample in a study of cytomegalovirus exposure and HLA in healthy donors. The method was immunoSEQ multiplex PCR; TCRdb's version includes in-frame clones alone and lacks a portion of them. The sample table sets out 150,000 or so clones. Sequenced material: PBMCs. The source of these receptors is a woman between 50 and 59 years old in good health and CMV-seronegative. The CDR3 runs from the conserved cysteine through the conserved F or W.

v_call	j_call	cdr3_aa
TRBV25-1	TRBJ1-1	CASIDSLARNTEAFF
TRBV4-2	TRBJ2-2	CASSQDAESPRDTGELFF
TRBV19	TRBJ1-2	CASSITPGEFYGYTF
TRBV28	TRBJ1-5	CASTKQGPGSNQPQHF
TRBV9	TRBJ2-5	CASSGTVQETQYF
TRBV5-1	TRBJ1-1	CASSLARDRNTEAFF
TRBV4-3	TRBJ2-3	CASSPTGLAGTDTQYF
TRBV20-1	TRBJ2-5	CSAPQAETQYF
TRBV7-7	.	CASSPGTGPSYEQYF
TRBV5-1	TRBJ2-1	CASSLGGSGGSNEQFF
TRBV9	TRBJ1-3	CASSSRTGGNTIYF
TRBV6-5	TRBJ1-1	CASSYSGGYRNGEAFF
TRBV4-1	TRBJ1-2	CASSQGTYINYGYTF
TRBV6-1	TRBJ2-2	CASSEGLDHTGELFF
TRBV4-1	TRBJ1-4	CASSQDPGSSGDEKLFF
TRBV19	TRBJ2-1	CASRDERGATYNEQFF
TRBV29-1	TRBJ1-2	CSVDGLLYGYTF
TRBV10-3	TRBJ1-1	CAISPRTVSTEAFF
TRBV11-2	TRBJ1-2	CASSGPGTGNYGYTF
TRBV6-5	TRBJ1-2	CASRTNTGQGYTF
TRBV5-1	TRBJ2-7	CASGPRTGGTYEQYF
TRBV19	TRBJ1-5	CASSIGGTGGNQPQHF
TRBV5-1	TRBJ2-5	CASSPSAGQVQETQYF
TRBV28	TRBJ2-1	CASSLLAGARFYNEQFF
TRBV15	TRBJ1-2	CATSRAGFQNYGYTF
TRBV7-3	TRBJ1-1	CASSLNYATEAFF
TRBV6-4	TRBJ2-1	CASSQVWDRHYNEQFF
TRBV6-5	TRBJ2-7	CASSYSLAGDEQYF
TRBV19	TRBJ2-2	CASSPLAANTGELFF
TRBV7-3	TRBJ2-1	CASSPNRASSYNEQFF
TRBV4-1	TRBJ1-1	CASSPGQGHITEAFF
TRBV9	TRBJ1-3	CASSVGFAGVNTIYF
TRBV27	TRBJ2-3	CASSPRGAETDTQYF
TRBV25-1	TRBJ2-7	CASSEQAGLDEQYF
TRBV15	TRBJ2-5	CATSRGGRGGETQYF
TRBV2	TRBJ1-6	CASRGQTNSPLHF
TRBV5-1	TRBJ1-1	CASSLSFMNTEAFF
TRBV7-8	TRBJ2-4	CASSLGPQGNQYF
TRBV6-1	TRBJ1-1	CASTNELNTEAFF
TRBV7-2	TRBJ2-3	CASSSTGGADTQYF
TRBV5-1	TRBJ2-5	CASSFTGGRQETQYF
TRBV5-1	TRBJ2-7	CASSPTGVYEQYF
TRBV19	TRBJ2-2	CASTQRELNTGELFF
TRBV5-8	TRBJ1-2	CASSPTGVYGYTF
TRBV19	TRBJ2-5	CASSTAWSTGRQETQYF
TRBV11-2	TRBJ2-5	CASRDGGQETQYF
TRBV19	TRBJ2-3	CASSTPAGGPDTQYF
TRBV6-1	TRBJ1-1	CASSEAGGPNTEAFF
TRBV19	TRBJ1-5	CASSIPTRQGGEPQHF
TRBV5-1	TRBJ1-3	CASKEGGSGNTIYF
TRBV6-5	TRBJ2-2	CASSYGRGGELFF
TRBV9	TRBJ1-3	CASNQGSSGNAIYF
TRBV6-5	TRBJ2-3	CASTGRGDTDTQYF